The 25 T cell receptor beta chains reported below all come from one sample, sequenced in a study of T cells in localized non-small cell lung cancer. Produced via immunoSEQ multiplex PCR; TCRdb's table is partial and in-frame only. This sample carries tens of thousands of clones, 65% to 90% of them seen once, and the ten largest clones take around 7.9%. The sequencing used PBMCs, collected before any cancer treatment. All receptors come from a man aged 40 to 75 with stage II lung adenocarcinoma.

V and J are TRBV27 and TRBJ1-6, with a weak D call TRBD1 (5 bases). V was clipped by 5 bases and J by 6 bases, with 14 bases between them. CDR1 and CDR2 from the germline V gene are MNHEY and SMNVEV (reference sequence). The CDR3 totals 15 residues. The CDR3 protein is CASSLGPALNSPLHF. The CDR3 DNA reads as TGTGCCAGCAGTCTGGGACCGGCACTTAATTCACCCCTCCACTTT.

CDR3 residues: CASSVGTGGNNEQFF. The CDR3 DNA sequence: TGCGCCAGCAGCGTCGGGACAGGGGGCAACAATGAGCAGTTCTTC. The rearrangement links TRBV5-1 to TRBJ2-1, with 12 bases fitting TRBD1. This CDR3 is built from 15 residues. The germline V gene has CDR1 SGHRS and CDR2 YFSETQ. V shed 4 bases and J 5 bases; nucleotides not matched to a gene: 4.

This sequence joins TRBV28 and TRBJ2-3, with 8 bases identical to TRBD2. The CDR3 has 15 amino acids. CDR1 is MDHEN and CDR2 is SYDVKM in the germline V gene. The trim removed 8 bases at V and 2 bases at J, leaving 9 bases unmatched. The CDR3 DNA follows: TGTGCCAGCGAGGCGGGAGGTTCCTACACAGATACGCAGTATTTT. Residues: CASEAGGSYTDTQYF.

This rearrangement joins TRBV7-8 to TRBJ2-3; the D gene is possibly TRBD1 (6 bases). Trimming removed 4 bases at V and 4 bases at J, with 9 bases between. This CDR3 is built from 13 residues. Germline CDR1 and CDR2: SGHVS and FQNEAQ. CDR3 residues: CASSSQGPDTQYF. In DNA, the CDR3 is TGTGCCAGCAGCTCACAGGGCCCAGATACGCAGTATTTT.

The genes are TRBV28 and TRBJ2-1; D gene ambiguous. This CDR3 has 14 amino acids. CDR1 MDHEN and CDR2 SYDVKM come from the germline V gene. The ends were cut back, 3 bases at V and 0 bases at J, with 6 bases in the middle. The CDR3 nucleotides read TGTGCCAGCAGTTTTGAATCCTCCTACAATGAGCAGTTCTTC. Protein sequence: CASSFESSYNEQFF.

In this sample, this clone turned up once. The gene calls are TRBV7-8 and TRBJ1-4, with a tentative D call TRBD1 (6 bases). The CDR3 extends over 16 amino acids. Trimming removed 5 bases at V and 7 bases at J, with 20 bases between. Per germline, CDR1 SGHVS and CDR2 FQNEAQ. The CDR3 sequence: CASSPRVAGGLEKLFF. The CDR3 DNA sequence: TGTGCCAGCAGCCCCCGTGTAGCCGGGGGCCTTGAAAAACTGTTTTTT.

The rearrangement links TRBV19 to TRBJ1-4, with D possibly matching TRBD1 (5 bases). This CDR3 comprises 13 residues. CDR1 and CDR2 from the germline V gene are LNHDA and SQIVND (reference sequence). V was trimmed by 9 bases and J by 7 bases, leaving 15 bases between them. The CDR3 DNA is TGTGCCAGCGGCTTCCAGGGAATTGAAAAACTGTTTTTT. Translating gives CASGFQGIEKLFF.

V is TRBV28 and J is TRBJ1-5; a weak D match, TRBD1 (6 bases). The CDR3 consists of 13 residues. Germline V lookup: CDR1 MDHEN, CDR2 SYDVKM. Trimming pared 6 bases from V and 4 bases from J, leaving 10 bases between. CDR3 residues: CASSSDSNQPQHF. For the CDR3, the DNA is TGTGCCAGCAGCTCGGACAGTAATCAGCCCCAGCATTTT.

The genes are TRBV4-1 and TRBJ1-6; D might be TRBD1 (5 bases). V was pared by 4 bases and J by 7 bases, with 23 bases between. The CDR3 is made up of 18 amino acids. CDR1 is MGHRA and CDR2 is YSYEKL in the germline V gene. DNA for the CDR3: TGCGCCAGCAGCCGTGGGACGGGCCTCCTCACGGCAAATTCACCCCTCCACTTT. Protein sequence: CASSRGTGLLTANSPLHF.

In DNA form, the CDR3 reads TGCAGCGTTGGGATGGGCAGGGGTAATCAGCCCCAGCATTTT. This codes for CSVGMGRGNQPQHF. V is TRBV29-1 and J is TRBJ1-5, with a tentative D call TRBD1 (6 bases). The length of the CDR3 is 14 residues. V was clipped by 4 bases and J by 4 bases, with 14 bases between them. Germline V gene lookup returns CDR1 SQVTM and CDR2 ANQGSEA.

This sequence joins TRBV6-1 and TRBJ1-5; D may be TRBD1 (5 bases). V lost 6 bases and J lost 1, with 13 bases in between. Germline V CDR1 and CDR2: MNHNS, SASEGT. The CDR3 is made up of 15 amino acids. The CDR3 coding sequence is TGTGCCAGCAGGGGACTGCGCTCGAGCAATCAGCCCCAGCATTTT. Protein sequence: CASRGLRSSNQPQHF.

The chain couples TRBV28 to TRBJ2-1; D perhaps matches TRBD2 (7 bases). The CDR3 is made up of 16 amino acids. V was cut by 5 bases and J by 8 bases, with 22 bases left in between. Germline V lookup: CDR1 MDHEN, CDR2 SYDVKM. The CDR3 nucleotides read TGTGCCAGCAGTCCCTCGGCTAGCGGAGAGGGGGATGAGCAGTTCTTC. It yields the protein CASSPSASGEGDEQFF. The variable domain in full, completed from reference TRBV28 and TRBJ2-1, reads DVKVTQSSRYLVKRTGEKVFLECVQDMDHENMFWYRQDPGLGLRLIYFSYDVKMKEKGDIPEGYSVSREKKERFSLILESASTNQTSMYLCASSPSASGEGDEQFFGPGTRLTVL.

The chain recombines TRBV25-1 with TRBJ2-5, with D uncertain. The germline V gene has CDR1 MGHDK and CDR2 SYGVNS. V lost 4 bases and J lost 5, with 8 bases in between. The CDR3 is 12 amino acids. The CDR3 sequence: CASSVSGETQYF. The DNA of the CDR3 is TGTGCCAGCAGTGTTTCCGGGGAGACCCAGTACTTC.

V and J are TRBV19 and TRBJ1-1, with a tentative D call TRBD1 (6 bases). V was trimmed by 6 bases and J by 3 bases, leaving 11 bases between them. The germline V gene encodes CDR1 LNHDA and CDR2 SQIVND (reference sequence). The CDR3 spans 13 residues. In DNA form, the CDR3 reads TGTGCCAGTAGAGGGGGTAGGGACACTGAAGCTTTCTTT. Protein product: CASRGGRDTEAFF.

The rearrangement links TRBV5-6 to TRBJ1-2; 7 bases fit TRBD1. The V gene end was trimmed by 1 base and the J gene end by 5 bases; junction bases not matched to a gene: 5. Per the germline V gene, CDR1 is SGHDT and CDR2 is YYEEEE. The CDR3 sequence is 14 residues long. CDR3 residues: CASSLKGATYGYTF. CDR3 nucleotide sequence: TGTGCCAGCAGCTTGAAGGGGGCGACATATGGCTACACCTTC.

The V call is TRBV12-2, the J call TRBJ1-5. TRBV12-2 is tagged as a pseudogene. The CDR3 spans 14 residues. The CDR3, as DNA: TGTGCAAGTGTCCGAAAGAAGTGCAATCAGCCCCAGCATTTT. Protein sequence: CASVRKKCNQPQHF.

This clone has just one count. CDR3 in amino acids: CASSPRLGGLGEQYF. In DNA, the CDR3 is TGTGCCAGCAGCCCCCGGTTGGGGGGGCTGGGCGAGCAGTACTTC. This chain connects TRBV6-5 to TRBJ2-7, with TRBD2 as a possible D gene (7 bases). From germline, CDR1 is MNHEY and CDR2 SVGAGI. The V end lost 6 bases, the J end lost 6 bases, and 21 bases lay between the germline ends. The CDR3 has 15 residues.

The J gene is TRBJ2-3, the V gene TRBV7-9; 10 positions agree with TRBD2. The CDR3 has 16 residues. V trimming: 5 bases; J trimming: 3 bases; junction bases outside the gene matches: 8. The germline gives CDR1 SEHNR, CDR2 FQNEAQ (reference sequence). In nucleotides, the CDR3 is TGTGCCAGCAGCCGACAGCGGGGGGGCCCGACAGATACGCAGTATTTT. It specifies CASSRQRGGPTDTQYF.

The chain uses TRBV6-1 and TRBJ1-1; unclear D gene. V lost 5 bases and J lost 9, with 16 bases in between. Per germline, CDR1 MNHNS and CDR2 SASEGT. CDR3 length equals 13 residues. The CDR3 DNA reads TGTGCCAGCAGTCCCCCGGACTTTCGAAAAGCTTTCTTT. It encodes CASSPPDFRKAFF.

In DNA form, the CDR3 reads TGCGCCAGCAGCTTGTCTAGCGGGGAGTACCAAGAGACCCAGTACTTC. This encodes CASSLSSGEYQETQYF. This chain uses TRBV5-1 with TRBJ2-5; 9 nucleotides match TRBD2. The trim removed 1 base at V and 0 bases at J, leaving 4 bases unmatched. The CDR3 extends over 16 amino acids. CDR1 and CDR2 (germline): SGHRS, YFSETQ. Complete variable domain (other parts from reference TRBV5-1 and TRBJ2-5): KAGVTQTPRYLIKTRGQQVTLSCSPISGHRSVSWYQQTPGQGLQFLFEYFSETQRNKGNFPGRFSGRQFSNSRSEMNVSTLELGDSALYLCASSLSSGEYQETQYFGPGTRLLVL.

This clone is a singleton in its sample. The chain is built from TRBV5-6 and TRBJ1-1; a possible D gene is TRBD1 (5 bases). V lost 1 base to trimming and J lost 4 bases, with 8 bases between them. The CDR3 covers 13 residues. In germline, CDR1 is SGHDT, CDR2 YYEEEE. CDR3 in DNA: TGTGCCAGCAGCTTGTGGGGGGGCACTGAAGCTTTCTTT. It yields the protein CASSLWGGTEAFF.

This clone was seen more than once but under ten times. This CDR3 reads CASSAPGDGGQPQHF. Here the CDR3 DNA reads TGTGCCAGCAGCGCGCCAGGGGACGGTGGTCAGCCCCAGCATTTT. This rearrangement joins TRBV7-9 to TRBJ1-5, with D maybe TRBD1 (6 bases). CDR3 length: 15 amino acids. CDR1 SEHNR and CDR2 FQNEAQ come from the germline V gene (reference sequence). The V gene lost 5 bases and the J gene lost 6 bases, with 17 bases spanning the gap.

The rearrangement uses TRBV7-9 and TRBJ2-1; the match to TRBD2 covers 10 bases. The V and J ends lost 6 bases and 5 bases, in that order; junction bases with no gene match: 7. Germline loops: CDR1 SEHNR, CDR2 FQNEAQ (reference sequence). This CDR3 spans 15 amino acids. The CDR3 loop is CASRTSGRGNNEQFF. CDR3 nucleotide sequence: TGTGCCAGCAGAACAAGCGGGAGGGGGAACAATGAGCAGTTCTTC.

This clone has more than one count but fewer than ten. This chain connects TRBV6-1 to TRBJ2-1; 11 nucleotides line up with TRBD2. The V and J ends lost 4 bases and 6 bases, in that order; junction bases with no gene match: 8. The CDR3 covers 16 residues. The germline gives CDR1 MNHNS, CDR2 SASEGT. The CDR3 region is CASSAVIAGGTNEQFF. In DNA form, the CDR3 reads TGTGCCAGCAGTGCCGTCATAGCGGGGGGGACCAATGAGCAGTTCTTC.

The V gene is TRBV5-6, the J gene TRBJ2-3, with D unresolved. The CDR3 sequence is 13 residues long. Germline loops: CDR1 SGHDT, CDR2 YYEEEE. The V end lost 1 base, the J end lost 2 bases, and 5 bases lay between the germline ends. The CDR3 here is CASSLYATDTQYF. The CDR3 DNA sequence: TGTGCCAGCAGCTTGTATGCCACAGATACGCAGTATTTT.